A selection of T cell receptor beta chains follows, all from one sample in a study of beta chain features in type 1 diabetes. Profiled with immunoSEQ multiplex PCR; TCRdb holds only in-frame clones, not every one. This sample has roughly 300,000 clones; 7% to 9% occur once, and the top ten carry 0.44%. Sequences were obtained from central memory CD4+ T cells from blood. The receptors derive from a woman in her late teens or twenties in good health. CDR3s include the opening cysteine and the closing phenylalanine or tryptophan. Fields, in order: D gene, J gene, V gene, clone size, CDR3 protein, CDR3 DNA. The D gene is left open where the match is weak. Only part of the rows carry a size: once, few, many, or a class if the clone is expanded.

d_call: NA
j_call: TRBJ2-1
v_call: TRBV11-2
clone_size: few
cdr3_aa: CASSLTVDNEQFF
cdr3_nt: TGTGCCAGCAGCCTGACAGTTGACAATGAGCAGTTCTTC

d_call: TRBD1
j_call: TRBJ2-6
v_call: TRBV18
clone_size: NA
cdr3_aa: CASSPQGAGANVLTF
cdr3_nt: TGTGCCAGCTCGCCACAGGGGGCAGGGGCCAACGTCCTGACTTTC

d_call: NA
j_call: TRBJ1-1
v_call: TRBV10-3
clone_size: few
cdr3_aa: CASSLRETGAFF
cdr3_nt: TGTGCCAGCAGTTTAAGGGAGACGGGAGCTTTCTTT

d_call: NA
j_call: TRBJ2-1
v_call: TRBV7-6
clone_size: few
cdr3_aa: CASSHHNEQFF
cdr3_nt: TGTGCCAGCAGCCATCACAATGAGCAGTTCTTC

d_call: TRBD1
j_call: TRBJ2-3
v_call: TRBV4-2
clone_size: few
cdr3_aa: CASSQRQGVADTQYF
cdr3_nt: TGTGCCAGCAGCCAACGACAGGGGGTGGCAGATACGCAGTATTTT

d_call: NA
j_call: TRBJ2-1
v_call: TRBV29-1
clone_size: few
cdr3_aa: CSVVADKYNEQFF
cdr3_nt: TGCAGCGTTGTGGCGGACAAATACAATGAGCAGTTCTTC

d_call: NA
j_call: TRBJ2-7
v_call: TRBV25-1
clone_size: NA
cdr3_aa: CASSELGEGGSYEQYF
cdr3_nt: TGTGCCAGCAGTGAATTGGGGGAAGGGGGCTCCTACGAGCAGTACTTC

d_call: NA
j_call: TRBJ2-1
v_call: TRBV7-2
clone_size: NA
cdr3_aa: CASSPDWRGESEQFF
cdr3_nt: TGTGCCAGCAGCCCCGATTGGAGGGGCGAGAGTGAGCAGTTCTTC

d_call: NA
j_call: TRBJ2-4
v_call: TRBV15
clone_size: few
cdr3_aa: CATSRPIQDIQYF
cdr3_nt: TGTGCCACCAGCAGACCAATCCAGGACATTCAGTACTTC

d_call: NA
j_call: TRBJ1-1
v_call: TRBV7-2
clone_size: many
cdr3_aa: CASSLQGKAEAFF
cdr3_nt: TGTGCCAGCAGCTTACAGGGGAAGGCTGAAGCTTTCTTT

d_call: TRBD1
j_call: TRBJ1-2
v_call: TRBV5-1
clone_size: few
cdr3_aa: CASSLYPQGQLGHGYTF
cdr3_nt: TGCGCCAGCAGCTTGTATCCCCAGGGACAGTTGGGACATGGCTACACCTTC

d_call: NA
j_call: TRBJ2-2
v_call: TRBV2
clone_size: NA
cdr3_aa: CASRDRSGGELFF
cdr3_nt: TGTGCCAGCAGGGATCGTTCGGGCGGGGAGCTGTTTTTT

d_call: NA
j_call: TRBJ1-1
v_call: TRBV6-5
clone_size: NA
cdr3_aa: CASSFGSEAFF
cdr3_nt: TGTGCCAGCAGTTTCGGTTCTGAAGCTTTCTTT

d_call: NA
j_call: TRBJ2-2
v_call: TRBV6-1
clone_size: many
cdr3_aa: CASSGWTANTGELFF
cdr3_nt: TGTGCCAGCAGTGGTTGGACAGCGAACACCGGGGAGCTGTTTTTT

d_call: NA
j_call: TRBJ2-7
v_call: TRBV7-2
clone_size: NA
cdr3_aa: CASSFYDRSYEQYF
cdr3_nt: TGTGCCAGCAGCTTCTACGACAGGTCCTACGAGCAGTACTTC

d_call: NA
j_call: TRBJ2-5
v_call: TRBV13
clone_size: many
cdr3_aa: CASSLVSARETQYF
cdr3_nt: TGTGCCAGCAGCTTAGTTAGCGCCCGGGAGACCCAGTACTTC

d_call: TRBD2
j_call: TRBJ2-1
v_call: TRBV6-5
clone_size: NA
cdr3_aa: CASSGAGGPGKQFF
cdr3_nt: TGTGCCAGCAGCGGTGCGGGAGGGCCTGGGAAGCAGTTCTTC

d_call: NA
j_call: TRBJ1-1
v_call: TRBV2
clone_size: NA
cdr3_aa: CASSAIWGAFF
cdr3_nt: TGTGCCAGCAGCGCTATTTGGGGGGCTTTCTTT

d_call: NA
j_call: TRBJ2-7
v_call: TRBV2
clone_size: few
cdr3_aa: CASSSGPYEQYF
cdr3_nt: TGTGCCAGCAGTTCGGGGCCCTACGAGCAGTACTTC

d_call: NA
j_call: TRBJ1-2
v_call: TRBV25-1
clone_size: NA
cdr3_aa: CASSEATGSNYGYTF
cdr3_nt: TGTGCCAGCAGTGAAGCGACAGGCTCTAACTATGGCTACACCTTC

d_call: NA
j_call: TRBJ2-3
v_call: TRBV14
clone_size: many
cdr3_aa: CASSRDLIDTQYF
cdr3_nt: TGTGCCAGCAGCCGCGACCTTATAGATACGCAGTATTTT

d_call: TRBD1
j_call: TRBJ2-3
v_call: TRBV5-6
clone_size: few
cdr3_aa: CASSRRTGADTQYF
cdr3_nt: TGTGCCAGCAGCCGCAGGACAGGAGCAGATACGCAGTATTTT

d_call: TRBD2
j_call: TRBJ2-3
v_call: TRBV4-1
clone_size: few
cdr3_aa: CASSLGLAGADTQYF
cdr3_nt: TGCGCCAGCAGCTTAGGACTAGCGGGAGCAGATACGCAGTATTTT